This T cell receptor beta chain stems from a study of T cell responses to AZD1222 COVID-19 vaccine. Method: immunoSEQ multiplex PCR; TCRdb's copy keeps in-frame clones and lacks some. The sample has 250,000 to 300,000 clones, 85% to 95% seen once. The sequences come from peripheral blood, collected 28 days after the second AZD1222 dose. The receptor was isolated from an adult who received the AZD1222 COVID-19 vaccine.

As DNA, the CDR3 is TGTGCCAGCAGCCGGGGACTAGCGGGAACGGGGAATGAGCAGTTCTTC. Protein product: CASSRGLAGTGNEQFF. The V and J genes are TRBV3-1 (or the pseudogene TRBV3-2) and TRBJ2-1, with TRBD2 matching 13 bases. This CDR3 contains 16 residues. Germline V gives CDR1 LGHDT, CDR2 YNNKEL (reference sequence). Trimming cost V 4 bases and J 7 bases; bases outside gene matches: 7.